The entry that follows covers one T cell receptor beta chain sequence. Its antigen is unidentified. Profiled with immunoSEQ multiplex PCR; TCRdb holds only in-frame clones, not every one. The sample records around 110,000 clones, around 90% being singletons. The record originates from a study of T cell responses to AZD1222 COVID-19 vaccine. CDR1 is GTSNPN, CDR2 SVGIG, per germline (reference sequence). The germline V and J ends were trimmed by 5 bases and 2 bases, with 10 bases remaining between them. This CDR3 is 13 amino acids long. Whole-study findings and limits: Baseline testing showed seropositivity in only six AZD1222 recipients.

The receptor's source is an adult in good health. The gene calls are TRBV30 and TRBJ1-5, with D unclear. This sample comprised peripheral blood, obtained on day 0 of AZD1222 vaccination. CDR3 bases: TGTGCCTGGGGCTCGGGTGGCAATCAGCCCCAGCATTTT. Translated: CAWGSGGNQPQHF. The full variable domain, in which reference TRBV30 and TRBJ1-5 provide the parts outside the CDR3, is SQTIHQWPATLVQPVGSPLSLECTVEGTSNPNLYWYRQAAGRGLQLLFYSVGIGQISSEVPQNLSASRPQDRQFILSSKKLLLSDSGFYLCAWGSGGNQPQHFGDGTRLSIL.